This T cell receptor beta chain derives from a study of blood T cell repertoires in COVID-19. Germline V gene sequence: CDR1 SGDLS, CDR2 YYNGEE. The J segment lost 4 bases and the V segment lost 3 bases, leaving 1 base of the junction unmatched. This CDR3 region has 14 residues. Profiled with immunoSEQ multiplex PCR; TCRdb holds only in-frame clones, not every one. The table has 140,000 or so clones, approximately 84% seen once. This receptor was obtained from a woman under 30 who had been exposed to COVID-19. The gene calls are TRBV9 and TRBJ2-5; 12 bases line up with TRBD2. Material: PBMCs or T cells enriched from blood (not recorded which). CDR3 residues: CASSGTSGTETQYF. Here the CDR3 DNA reads TGTGCCAGCAGCGGGACTAGCGGGACAGAGACCCAGTACTTC.